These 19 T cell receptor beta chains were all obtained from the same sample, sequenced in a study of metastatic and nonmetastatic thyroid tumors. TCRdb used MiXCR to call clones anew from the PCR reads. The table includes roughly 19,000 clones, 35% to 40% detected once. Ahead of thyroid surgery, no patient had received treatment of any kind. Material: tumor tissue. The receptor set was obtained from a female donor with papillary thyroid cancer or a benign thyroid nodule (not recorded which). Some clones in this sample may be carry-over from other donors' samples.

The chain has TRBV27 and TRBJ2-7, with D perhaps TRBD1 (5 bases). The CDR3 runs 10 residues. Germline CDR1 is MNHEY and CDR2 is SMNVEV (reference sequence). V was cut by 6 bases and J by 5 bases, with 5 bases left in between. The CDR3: CASRGHEQYF. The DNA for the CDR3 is TGTGCCAGCAGGGGGCACGAGCAGTACTTC.

The CDR3 DNA is TGCGCCAGCAGCCAATACTTGGGCGGGGGAAACACCGGGGAGCTGTTTTTT. As protein: CASSQYLGGGNTGELFF. This chain uses TRBV4-1 with TRBJ2-2; the match to TRBD2 covers 7 bases. The V gene end was trimmed by 2 bases and the J gene end by 2 bases; junction bases not matched to a gene: 8. Germline CDR1 is MGHRA and CDR2 is YSYEKL. The CDR3 runs 17 residues.

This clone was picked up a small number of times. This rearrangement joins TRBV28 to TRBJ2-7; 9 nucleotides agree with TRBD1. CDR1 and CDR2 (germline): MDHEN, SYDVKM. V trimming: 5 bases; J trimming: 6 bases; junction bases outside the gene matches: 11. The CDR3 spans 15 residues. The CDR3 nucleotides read TGTGCCAGCAGTACCACCGGGACAGGGCTGACCGAGCAGTACTTC. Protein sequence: CASSTTGTGLTEQYF.

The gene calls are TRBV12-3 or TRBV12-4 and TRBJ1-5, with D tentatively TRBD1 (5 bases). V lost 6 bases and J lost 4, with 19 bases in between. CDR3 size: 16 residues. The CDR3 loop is CASSDHLRGGNQPQHF. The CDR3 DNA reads TGTGCCAGCAGCGATCACCTTCGGGGGGGGAATCAGCCCCAGCATTTT.

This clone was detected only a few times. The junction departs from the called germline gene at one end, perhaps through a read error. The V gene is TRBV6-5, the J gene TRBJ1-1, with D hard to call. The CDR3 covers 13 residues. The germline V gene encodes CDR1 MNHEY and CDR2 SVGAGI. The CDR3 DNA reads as TGTGCCAGCAGTCACCTCCTGAACACTGAAGCTTCCTTT. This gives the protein CASSHLLNTEASF.

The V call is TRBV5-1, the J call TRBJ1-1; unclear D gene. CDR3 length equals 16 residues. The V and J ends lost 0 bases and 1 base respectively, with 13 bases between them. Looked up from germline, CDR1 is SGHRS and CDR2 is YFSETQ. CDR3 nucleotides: TGCGCCAGCAGCTTGGCCACGAGGATAGGGAACACTGAAGCTTTCTTT. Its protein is CASSLATRIGNTEAFF.

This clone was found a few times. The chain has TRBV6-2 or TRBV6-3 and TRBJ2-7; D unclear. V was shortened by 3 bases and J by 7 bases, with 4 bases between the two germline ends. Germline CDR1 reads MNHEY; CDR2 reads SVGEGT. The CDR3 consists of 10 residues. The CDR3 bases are TGTGCCAGCAGTTATACGGAGCAGTACTTC. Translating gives CASSYTEQYF.

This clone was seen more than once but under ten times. The CDR3 DNA follows: TGTGCCAGCAGACGCCTTTCTGACAGGGGCTCTGGCTACACCTTC. This codes for CASRRLSDRGSGYTF. This chain joins TRBV6-1 and TRBJ1-2; 8 positions agree with TRBD1. The CDR3 is 15 residues long. Trimming removed 6 bases from V and 7 bases from J; junction bases left unmatched: 13. The germline CDR1 and CDR2 sequences are MNHNS and SASEGT.

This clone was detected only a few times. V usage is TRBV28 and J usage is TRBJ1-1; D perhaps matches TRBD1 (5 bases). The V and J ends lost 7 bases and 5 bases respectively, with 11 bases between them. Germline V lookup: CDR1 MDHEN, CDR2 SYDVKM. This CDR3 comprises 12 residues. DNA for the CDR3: TGTGCCAGCACCCTGGGGGTTACTGAAGCTTTCTTT. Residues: CASTLGVTEAFF.

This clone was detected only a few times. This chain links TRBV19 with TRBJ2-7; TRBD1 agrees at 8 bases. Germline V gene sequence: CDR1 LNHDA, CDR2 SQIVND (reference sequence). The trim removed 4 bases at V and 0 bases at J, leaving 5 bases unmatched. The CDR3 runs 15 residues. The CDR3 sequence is CASSRGQDRSYEQYF. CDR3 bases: TGTGCCAGTAGTAGGGGACAGGACCGCTCCTACGAGCAGTACTTC.

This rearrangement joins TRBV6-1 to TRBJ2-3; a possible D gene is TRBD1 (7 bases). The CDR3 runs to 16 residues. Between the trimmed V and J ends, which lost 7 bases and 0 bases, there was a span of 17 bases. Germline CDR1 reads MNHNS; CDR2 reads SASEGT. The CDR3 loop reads CASKIKQGGSTDTQYF. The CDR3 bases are TGTGCCAGCAAAATAAAGCAGGGGGGAAGCACAGATACGCAGTATTTT.

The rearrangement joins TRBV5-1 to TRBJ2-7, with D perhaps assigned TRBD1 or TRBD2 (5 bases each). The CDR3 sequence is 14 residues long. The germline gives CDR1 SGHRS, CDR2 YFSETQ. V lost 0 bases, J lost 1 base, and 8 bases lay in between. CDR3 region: CASSLGGASYEQYF. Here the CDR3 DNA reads TGCGCCAGCAGCTTGGGAGGGGCTTCCTACGAGCAGTACTTC. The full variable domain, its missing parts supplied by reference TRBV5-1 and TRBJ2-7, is KAGVTQTPRYLIKTRGQQVTLSCSPISGHRSVSWYQQTPGQGLQFLFEYFSETQRNKGNFPGRFSGRQFSNSRSEMNVSTLELGDSALYLCASSLGGASYEQYFGPGTRLTVT.

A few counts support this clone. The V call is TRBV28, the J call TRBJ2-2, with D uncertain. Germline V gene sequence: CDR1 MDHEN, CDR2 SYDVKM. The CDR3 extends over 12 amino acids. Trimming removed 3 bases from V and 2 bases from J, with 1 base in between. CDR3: CASSFNTGELFF. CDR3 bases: TGTGCCAGCAGTTTCAACACCGGGGAGCTGTTTTTT.

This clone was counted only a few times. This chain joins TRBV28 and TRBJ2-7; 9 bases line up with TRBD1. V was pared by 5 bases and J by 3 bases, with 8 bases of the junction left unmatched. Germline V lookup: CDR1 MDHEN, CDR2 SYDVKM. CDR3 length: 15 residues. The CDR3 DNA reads TGTGCCAGCAGTCGGACCGGGACAGGGAACTACGAGCAGTACTTC. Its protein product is CASSRTGTGNYEQYF.

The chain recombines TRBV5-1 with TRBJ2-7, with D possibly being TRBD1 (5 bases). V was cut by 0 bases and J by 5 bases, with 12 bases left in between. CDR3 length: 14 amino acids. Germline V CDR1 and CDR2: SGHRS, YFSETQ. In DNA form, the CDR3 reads TGCGCCAGCAGCTTGGACAGGCTAATCCACGAGCAGTACTTC. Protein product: CASSLDRLIHEQYF.

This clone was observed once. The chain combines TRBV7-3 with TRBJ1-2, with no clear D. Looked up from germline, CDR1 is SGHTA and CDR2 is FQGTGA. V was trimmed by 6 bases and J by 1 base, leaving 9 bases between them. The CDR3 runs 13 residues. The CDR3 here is CASSQSNNYGYTF. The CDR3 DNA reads TGTGCCAGCAGTCAATCAAATAACTATGGCTACACCTTC.

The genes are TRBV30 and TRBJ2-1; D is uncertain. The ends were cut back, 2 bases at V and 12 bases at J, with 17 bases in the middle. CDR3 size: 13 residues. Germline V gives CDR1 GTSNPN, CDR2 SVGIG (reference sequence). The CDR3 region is CAWSSENKIGQFF. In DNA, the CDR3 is TGTGCCTGGAGTTCTGAGAATAAAATAGGGCAGTTCTTC.

CDR3 nucleotide sequence: TGTGCCAGCGATCGGGCCTTTCCTTTACCTACTAACTATGGCTACACCTTC. The encoded protein is CASDRAFPLPTNYGYTF. The chain combines TRBV6-1 with TRBJ1-2; unclear D gene. CDR1 is MNHNS, CDR2 SASEGT, per germline. With 8 bases removed from V and 0 bases from J, the gap between germline ends came to 22 bases. This CDR3 has 17 amino acids.

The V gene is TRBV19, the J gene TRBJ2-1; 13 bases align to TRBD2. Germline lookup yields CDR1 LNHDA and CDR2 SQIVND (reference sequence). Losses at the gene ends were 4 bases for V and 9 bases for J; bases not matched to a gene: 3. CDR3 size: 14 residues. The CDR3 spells CASSRLAGGGEQFF. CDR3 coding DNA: TGTGCCAGTAGTAGACTAGCGGGAGGTGGTGAGCAGTTCTTC. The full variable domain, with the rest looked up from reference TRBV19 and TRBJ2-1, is DGGITQSPKYLFRKEGQNVTLSCEQNLNHDAMYWYRQDPGQGLRLIYYSQIVNDFQKGDIAEGYSVSREKKESFPLTVTSAQKNPTAFYLCASSRLAGGGEQFFGPGTRLTVL.